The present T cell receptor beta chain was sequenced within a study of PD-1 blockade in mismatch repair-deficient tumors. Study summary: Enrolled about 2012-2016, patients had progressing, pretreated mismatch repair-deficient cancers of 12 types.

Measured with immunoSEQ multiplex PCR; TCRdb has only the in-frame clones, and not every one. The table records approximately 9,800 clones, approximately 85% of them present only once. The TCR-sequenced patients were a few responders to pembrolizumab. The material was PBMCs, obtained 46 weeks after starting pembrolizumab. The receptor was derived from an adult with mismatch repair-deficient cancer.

CDR3 DNA: TGCGCCAGCAGCCACCGAGGTTTATTAGCGGGGGCGGACACCGGGGAGCTGTTTTTT. Protein sequence: CASSHRGLLAGADTGELFF. The chain joins TRBV4-1 to TRBJ2-2, with TRBD2 matching 9 bases. This CDR3 contains 19 residues. The V segment lost 3 bases and the J segment 3 bases; nucleotides outside the gene matches: 14. Per the germline V gene, CDR1 is MGHRA and CDR2 is YSYEKL.